This T cell receptor (beta chain) comes out of a study of shared clonotypes between healthy human individuals. Background on the study: Plates per donor: three CD4 naive, three CD4 memory, two CD8 naive, one CD8 memory.

Broader study findings: Researchers found naive subsets generally carried larger estimated richness than memory subsets. Enrolling few donors narrowed the genetic and exposure-history diversity that was represented.

Comments on this clone: As yet, its antigen is unknown.

The V end lost 3 bases, the J end lost 6 bases, and 21 bases lay between the germline ends. The CDR3 sequence is 16 residues long. Germline CDR1 reads SEHNR; CDR2 reads FQNEAQ (reference sequence). Clones were read by immunoSEQ multiplex PCR, and TCRdb kept only the in-frame ones, dropping some. The sample yields approximately 1.5 million clones, approximately 98% seen once. Specimen: naive CD4+ T cells sorted from blood. Subset specified: CD45RA+ positively selected. This TCR was recovered from a man younger than 45 in good health. The chain recombines TRBV7-9 with TRBJ2-7; tentative D call: TRBD1 (9 bases). The CDR3 loop is CASSFGTGSGSPEQYF. The CDR3 DNA reads TGTGCCAGCAGCTTCGGGACAGGGAGCGGGAGCCCCGAGCAGTACTTC.